These 32 T cell receptor beta chains were all obtained from the same sample, sequenced in a study of cytomegalovirus exposure and HLA in healthy donors. Primers for the PCR totalled 60 Vbeta and 13 Jbeta. TCRdb's copy holds only in-frame clones and misses some; the assay was immunoSEQ multiplex PCR. The table has some 190,000 clones, roughly 82% seen once. The sequencing sample was made of PBMCs. Source of these receptors: a middle-aged man in good health and CMV-seronegative.

This chain uses TRBV6-5 with TRBJ2-2; a possible D gene is TRBD2 (6 bases). This CDR3 is 15 amino acids long. Germline V gene sequence: CDR1 MNHEY, CDR2 SVGAGI. V lost 4 bases and J 5 bases, leaving 14 bases between the germline ends. The CDR3 region has the DNA TGTGCCAGCAGTTCCCGGCAGGGAGGTACCGGGGAGCTGTTTTTT. It specifies CASSSRQGGTGELFF.

The chain couples TRBV29-1 to TRBJ1-3, with D possibly matching TRBD1 (5 bases). Between the trimmed V and J ends, which lost 4 bases and 2 bases, there was a span of 9 bases. Germline loops: CDR1 SQVTM, CDR2 ANQGSEA. The CDR3 loop spans 13 amino acids. CDR3 region: CSVVGGAGNTIYF. In DNA form, the CDR3 reads TGCAGCGTTGTCGGGGGGGCTGGAAACACCATATATTTT.

CDR3 DNA: TGTGCCAGCAGCTTAGCCGGGTTCGGTGAAGCTTTCTTT. As protein: CASSLAGFGEAFF. The V call is TRBV13, the J call TRBJ1-1; D remains ambiguous. Trimming shortened V by 1 base and J by 7 bases, and 10 bases separated the two germline ends. Per germline, CDR1 PRHDT and CDR2 FYEKMQ (reference sequence). CDR3 length equals 13 residues.

This clone was observed a few times. The J gene is TRBJ1-1, the V gene TRBV11-3; possible D gene TRBD1, 6 bases. Germline lookup yields CDR1 SGHNT and CDR2 YENEEA. CDR3 size: 15 residues. V was shortened by 1 base and J by 9 bases, with 18 bases between the two germline ends. CDR3: CASSLVLGADRKAFF. DNA of the CDR3: TGTGCCAGCAGCTTAGTTCTGGGGGCTGACCGTAAAGCTTTCTTT.

The rearrangement uses TRBV6-4 and TRBJ2-1; D is uncertain. The length of the CDR3 is 13 residues. V lost 4 bases and J 5 bases, leaving 9 bases between the germline ends. Germline V gene sequence: CDR1 MRHNA, CDR2 SNTAGT. CDR3 DNA sequence: TGTGCCAGCAGTGTGTCGCAGAACAATGAGCAGTTCTTC. Encoded protein: CASSVSQNNEQFF.

The genes are TRBV7-9 and TRBJ2-1; 11 bases fit TRBD1. This CDR3 contains 12 residues. The V and J ends lost 0 bases and 14 bases, in that order; junction bases with no gene match: 0. Germline assignment: CDR1 SEHNR and CDR2 FQNEAQ (reference sequence). In DNA form, the CDR3 reads TGTGCCAGCAGCTTAGCGGGACAGGGGGAGTTCTTC. Its protein product is CASSLAGQGEFF.

V gene TRBV27 combines with J gene TRBJ2-1, with a tentative D call TRBD2 (6 bases). The CDR3 extends over 16 amino acids. Per germline, CDR1 MNHEY and CDR2 SMNVEV (reference sequence). With 6 bases removed from V and 0 bases from J, the gap between germline ends came to 15 bases. CDR3 in amino acids: CASSPIAGSSYNEQFF. The DNA of the CDR3 is TGTGCCAGCAGCCCCATCGCGGGGAGCTCCTACAATGAGCAGTTCTTC.

J is TRBJ1-6 and V is TRBV9, with 8 bases aligning to TRBD1. Trimming took 2 bases from V and 6 from J; bases not matched to a gene: 7. The germline CDR1 and CDR2 sequences are SGDLS and YYNGEE. This CDR3 region has 16 residues. CDR3 in DNA: TGTGCCAGCAGCGTGACTCCAGGGGGCACTAATTCACCCCTCCACTTT. Encoded protein: CASSVTPGGTNSPLHF.

J is TRBJ1-1 and V is TRBV4-1; D might be TRBD1 (5 bases). CDR1 and CDR2 from the germline V gene are MGHRA and YSYEKL. The length of the CDR3 is 15 residues. The V end was cut by 1 base, the J end by 4 bases, with 13 bases between. CDR3 loop: CASSQGRGWGTEAFF. In nucleotides, the CDR3 is TGCGCCAGCAGCCAAGGGCGGGGGTGGGGCACTGAAGCTTTCTTT.

The rearrangement uses TRBV30 and TRBJ1-2; TRBD1 is a possible D gene (5 bases). Germline V gene sequence: CDR1 GTSNPN, CDR2 SVGIG (reference sequence). The CDR3 covers 15 residues. V lost 3 bases, J lost 2 bases, and 16 bases lay in between. CDR3 protein: CAWRGARVGNYGYTF. The DNA for the CDR3 is TGTGCCTGGAGAGGGGCCAGGGTGGGGAACTATGGCTACACCTTC.

The chain carries TRBV6-4 and TRBJ2-2; 7 positions agree with TRBD1. The CDR3 covers 17 residues. Germline V lookup: CDR1 MRHNA, CDR2 SNTAGT. The V gene end was trimmed by 0 bases and the J gene end by 1 base; junction bases not matched to a gene: 5. The DNA for the CDR3 is TGTGCCAGCAGTGACTCATGGAACAGGGGGAACACCGGGGAGCTGTTTTTT. It is translated as CASSDSWNRGNTGELFF.

CDR3 sequence: CASSLTGGLGYEQYF. The CDR3 DNA reads as TGCGCCAGCAGCTTGACGGGGGGGCTTGGGTACGAGCAGTACTTC. This rearrangement joins TRBV5-1 to TRBJ2-7; 8 bases align to TRBD2. The V gene's germline CDR1 is SGHRS and CDR2 YFSETQ. V trimming: 1 base; J trimming: 4 bases; junction bases outside the gene matches: 7. CDR3 size: 15 residues.

This CDR3 is CASSGKGRGDYGYTF. Written as DNA, the CDR3 is TGTGCCAGCAGCGGAAAAGGCAGGGGTGACTATGGCTACACCTTC. The V and J genes are TRBV5-6 and TRBJ1-2; D is perhaps TRBD1 (6 bases). From germline, CDR1 is SGHDT and CDR2 YYEEEE. This CDR3 is built from 15 residues. V lost 4 bases, J lost 3 bases, and 16 bases lay in between.

The gene calls are TRBV15 and TRBJ2-3, with TRBD2 matching over 7 bases. The CDR3 runs 16 residues. The ends lost 4 bases at V and 6 bases at J; junction bases unmatched: 13. Germline CDR1 and CDR2: LNHNV and YYDKDF (reference sequence). CDR3 in DNA: TGTGCCACCAGCAAAGGTGGAAAGCGGGAACTTGATACGCAGTATTTT. It translates to CATSKGGKRELDTQYF.

The chain recombines TRBV25-1 with TRBJ2-7; 12 bases agree with TRBD2. Germline CDR1 is MGHDK and CDR2 is SYGVNS. This CDR3 contains 15 residues. The V and J ends lost 2 bases and 1 base, in that order; junction bases with no gene match: 0. The CDR3 protein is CASSEGLAGSYEQYF. CDR3 sequence (DNA): TGTGCCAGCAGTGAAGGACTAGCGGGGTCCTACGAGCAGTACTTC.

The chain uses TRBV5-1 and TRBJ2-2; D may be TRBD2 (6 bases). This CDR3 has 14 amino acids. Trimming took off 4 bases at V and 6 bases at J, with 13 bases between the two ends. The germline gives CDR1 SGHRS, CDR2 YFSETQ. The CDR3 bases are TGCGCCAGCAGCCCTCGCGGGGTTGCCGGGGAGCTGTTTTTT. Translating it yields CASSPRGVAGELFF.

The CDR3 nucleotides are TGTGCCAGCAGTTCCGGGACAGGGGTACCCACAGATACGCAGTATTTT. The encoded protein is CASSSGTGVPTDTQYF. The gene calls are TRBV28 and TRBJ2-3, with 10 bases fitting TRBD1. Germline CDR1 reads MDHEN; CDR2 reads SYDVKM. The CDR3 loop spans 16 amino acids. Trimming at V came to 4 bases and at J to 2 bases, leaving 6 bases not matched to a gene.

The chain joins TRBV28 to TRBJ2-1, with 9 bases that match TRBD2. The length of the CDR3 is 14 residues. The V gene's germline CDR1 is MDHEN and CDR2 SYDVKM. J lost 9 bases, V lost 7 bases, and 10 bases had no gene match. The CDR3 DNA sequence: TGTGCCAGCAATTCGGGGCGGGAGGGGGGTGAGCAGTTCTTC. This sequence encodes CASNSGREGGEQFF. The complete variable domain, with remaining parts taken from reference TRBV28 and TRBJ2-1, reads DVKVTQSSRYLVKRTGEKVFLECVQDMDHENMFWYRQDPGLGLRLIYFSYDVKMKEKGDIPEGYSVSREKKERFSLILESASTNQTSMYLCASNSGREGGEQFFGPGTRLTVL.

This clone has a single count. The V and J genes are TRBV12-5 and TRBJ1-4; D may be TRBD1 (6 bases). The germline V gene has CDR1 LGHNT and CDR2 FRNRAP. The CDR3 runs to 14 residues. The V end was cut by 6 bases, the J end by 3 bases, with 11 bases between. The CDR3 nucleotides read TGTGCTAGTGGGGGGGACATCCCTAATGAAAAACTGTTTTTT. Translation: CASGGDIPNEKLFF.

The rearrangement uses TRBV29-1 and TRBJ2-2; weak D call: TRBD1 (6 bases). The CDR3 contains 13 residues. Germline V lookup: CDR1 SQVTM, CDR2 ANQGSEA. The V and J ends lost 4 bases and 7 bases respectively, with 13 bases between them. The CDR3 DNA follows: TGCAGCGTTGTCACAGGGTCTGGCGGGGAGCTGTTTTTT. Translated, it gives CSVVTGSGGELFF.

The table lists this clone with a few counts. This chain connects TRBV10-3 to TRBJ2-5, with a weak D call TRBD2 (6 bases). Germline V gene sequence: CDR1 ENHRY, CDR2 SYGVKD. V gave up 3 bases and J gave up 5 bases, with 16 bases separating them. This CDR3 has 15 amino acids. CDR3: CAISDPSASRETQYF. DNA of the CDR3: TGTGCCATCAGTGACCCTAGCGCTAGTAGGGAGACCCAGTACTTC.

This rearrangement joins TRBV5-1 to TRBJ1-2; 8 bases agree with TRBD1. Germline assignment: CDR1 SGHRS and CDR2 YFSETQ. Germline trimming cut 10 bases from V and 14 bases from J; bases unmatched to any gene: 7. The CDR3 is 9 residues long. CDR3 bases: TGCGCCCGGGACAGGTATGGGACCTTC. Translation: CARDRYGTF. Full variable domain (remainder filled in from reference TRBV5-1 and TRBJ1-2): KAGVTQTPRYLIKTRGQQVTLSCSPISGHRSVSWYQQTPGQGLQFLFEYFSETQRNKGNFPGRFSGRQFSNSRSEMNVSTLELGDSALYLCARDRYGTFGSGTRLTVV.

The genes are TRBV7-6 and TRBJ1-5; D may be TRBD1 (5 bases). Trimming removed 1 base from V and 3 bases from J, with 10 bases in between. CDR1 and CDR2 (germline): SGHVS, FNYEAQ. This CDR3 has 15 residues. As DNA, the CDR3 is TGTGCCAGCAGCTTAGGAGGGACTACCAATCAGCCCCAGCATTTT. Translating gives CASSLGGTTNQPQHF.

The sample holds one count of this clone. The gene calls are TRBV19 and TRBJ2-7, with 9 bases fitting TRBD1. The CDR3 has 14 amino acids. The V and J ends lost 6 bases and 7 bases, in that order; junction bases with no gene match: 10. Germline V CDR1 and CDR2: LNHDA, SQIVND (reference sequence). CDR3 DNA: TGTGCCAGTAGGTGGACAGGGGATAGTGGGGAGCAGTACTTC. Encoded protein: CASRWTGDSGEQYF.

This clone was counted only a few times. The genes are TRBV29-1 and TRBJ1-3; 8 nucleotides match TRBD1. Germline CDR1 is SQVTM and CDR2 is ANQGSEA. The CDR3 is 15 amino acids. Trimming cost V 5 bases and J 4 bases; bases outside gene matches: 10. The CDR3: CSVSTGDVAGNTIYF. The CDR3 nucleotides read TGCAGCGTTTCGACAGGGGACGTAGCAGGAAACACCATATATTTT.

This rearrangement joins TRBV28 to TRBJ1-1; D uncertain. Trimming removed 5 bases from V and 3 bases from J, with 7 bases in between. The CDR3 sequence is 12 residues long. Germline V lookup: CDR1 MDHEN, CDR2 SYDVKM. CDR3 coding DNA: TGTGCCAGCAGTCCACTTCACACTGAAGCTTTCTTT. It encodes CASSPLHTEAFF.

CDR3 in amino acids: CASSSGSWTEAFF. CDR3 DNA sequence: TGTGCCAGCAGCTCCGGGTCATGGACTGAAGCTTTCTTT. The chain recombines TRBV7-2 with TRBJ1-1; D ambiguous. Per the germline V gene, CDR1 is SGHTA and CDR2 is FQGNSA. This CDR3 has 13 amino acids. V was cut by 4 bases and J by 5 bases, with 11 bases left in between.

The V and J genes are TRBV9 and TRBJ2-3, with D perhaps matching TRBD1 (5 bases). Trimming removed 3 bases at V and 3 bases at J, with 11 bases between. Germline V gene data show CDR1 as SGDLS and CDR2 as YYNGEE. The CDR3 covers 14 residues. CDR3 amino acids: CASSGGKGTDTQYF. CDR3 coding DNA: TGTGCCAGCAGCGGGGGAAAGGGGACAGATACGCAGTATTTT.

The rearrangement links TRBV5-4 to TRBJ2-3; D may be TRBD2 (5 bases). In germline, CDR1 is SGHNT, CDR2 YYREEE (reference sequence). Trimming left V 4 bases short and J 4 bases short, with 16 bases between. This CDR3 is 15 amino acids long. This CDR3 reads CASSILAAAPDTQYF. In nucleotides, the CDR3 is TGTGCCAGCAGCATTCTAGCCGCAGCCCCAGATACGCAGTATTTT. Combining the CDR3 with reference TRBV5-4 and TRBJ2-3 gives the whole variable domain ETGVTQSPTHLIKTRGQQVTLRCSSQSGHNTVSWYQQALGQGPQFIFQYYREEENGRGNFPPRFSGLQFPNYSSELNVNALELDDSALYLCASSILAAAPDTQYFGPGTRLTVL.

Only a few counts were recorded for this clone. The CDR3 region has the DNA TGCAGCGCTTGGACAAGCCGCTACGAGCAGTACTTC. It codes for CSAWTSRYEQYF. The rearrangement joins TRBV29-1 to TRBJ2-7, with D possibly being TRBD1 (5 bases). Trimming stripped 7 bases from V and 3 bases from J, with 13 bases between. Germline lookup yields CDR1 SQVTM and CDR2 ANQGSEA. This CDR3 has 12 amino acids.

This chain connects TRBV7-3 to TRBJ1-3, with 9 bases identical to TRBD1. Unmatched junction bases numbered 7, after V lost 5 bases and J lost 8 bases. Germline assignment: CDR1 SGHTA and CDR2 FQGTGA. The length of the CDR3 is 14 residues. In DNA, the CDR3 is TGTGCCAGCAGCCAGGGACAGGGAGTAGACACCATATATTTT. As protein: CASSQGQGVDTIYF.

The genes are TRBV28 and TRBJ2-7, with TRBD2 identical over 8 bases. This CDR3 has 14 amino acids. The germline V gene has CDR1 MDHEN and CDR2 SYDVKM. J lost 3 bases, V lost 8 bases, and 9 bases had no gene match. The CDR3 sequence: CASSLAGGDYEQYF. CDR3 in DNA: TGTGCCAGCTCGCTAGCGGGTGGGGACTACGAGCAGTACTTC. Drawing the rest from reference TRBV28 and TRBJ2-7, the complete variable domain is DVKVTQSSRYLVKRTGEKVFLECVQDMDHENMFWYRQDPGLGLRLIYFSYDVKMKEKGDIPEGYSVSREKKERFSLILESASTNQTSMYLCASSLAGGDYEQYFGPGTRLTVT.